One and the same sample provided the 18 T cell receptor beta chains below, sequenced in a study of shared clonotypes between healthy human individuals. Clones were read by immunoSEQ multiplex PCR, and TCRdb kept only the in-frame ones, dropping some. Counted here are around 500,000 clones, over 65% occurring once; the ten biggest clones make up 10% to 15%. The source material was PBMCs. These receptors were taken from a woman in her thirties or forties in good health. Some clones in this sample may be carry-over from other donors' samples.

The chain employs TRBV5-1 and TRBJ1-3, with D possibly being TRBD1 (5 bases). Trimming took 1 base from V and 8 from J, leaving 10 bases between them. The CDR3 sequence is 13 residues long. Germline CDR1 reads SGHRS; CDR2 reads YFSETQ. CDR3 sequence (DNA): TGCGCCAGCAGCTTGAGGCAGGGACACACCATATATTTT. Protein sequence: CASSLRQGHTIYF.

This chain links TRBV9 with TRBJ2-7; D gene uncertain. V was clipped by 0 bases and J by 0 bases, with 13 bases between them. CDR1 and CDR2 from the germline V gene are SGDLS and YYNGEE. CDR3 length equals 16 residues. CDR3 amino acids: CASSVGVDPSSYEQYF. CDR3 DNA: TGTGCCAGCAGCGTAGGGGTAGACCCCAGCTCCTACGAGCAGTACTTC.

The genes are TRBV19 and TRBJ1-1; D not certain. The V end was cut by 3 bases, the J end by 0 bases, with 2 bases between. CDR3 length: 12 amino acids. CDR1 is LNHDA and CDR2 is SQIVND in the germline V gene (reference sequence). CDR3 protein: CASSIVNTEAFF. CDR3 nucleotides: TGTGCCAGTAGTATTGTGAACACTGAAGCTTTCTTT.

The gene calls are TRBV27 and TRBJ2-7; the match to TRBD1 covers 9 bases. The ends lost 8 bases at V and 5 bases at J; junction bases unmatched: 10. The CDR3 length is 14 residues. Per the germline V gene, CDR1 is MNHEY and CDR2 is SMNVEV (reference sequence). CDR3 sequence reads: CASGLQGAPHEQYF. The CDR3 coding sequence is TGTGCCAGCGGATTACAGGGGGCGCCCCACGAGCAGTACTTC.

CDR3 loop: CASSPPGLSGETQYF. CDR3 nucleotides: TGTGCCAGCTCACCACCCGGTTTGAGTGGGGAGACCCAGTACTTC. The chain couples TRBV18 to TRBJ2-5; D gene unclear. Trimming took 0 bases from V and 5 from J, leaving 13 bases between them. Per the germline V gene, CDR1 is KGHSH and CDR2 is LQKENI. The CDR3 consists of 15 residues.

This clone was detected only a few times. This chain connects TRBV5-1 to TRBJ1-2; TRBD1 agrees at 10 bases. Germline V CDR1 and CDR2: SGHRS, YFSETQ. This CDR3 has 16 amino acids. J lost 4 bases, V lost 0 bases, and 6 bases had no gene match. The CDR3 here is CASSLAGQGEVYGYTF. The CDR3 nucleotides are TGCGCCAGCAGCTTGGCCGGACAGGGGGAGGTCTATGGCTACACCTTC.

This sequence joins TRBV13 and TRBJ2-1; TRBD2 aligns across 9 bases. With 1 base clipped from V and 2 bases from J, the junction kept 6 bases outside the gene matches. Germline-derived CDR1 and CDR2 are PRHDT and FYEKMQ (reference sequence). CDR3 length: 17 residues. In DNA, the CDR3 is TGTGCCAGCAGCTTAGATGTGGGACTAGCCACCTACAATGAGCAGTTCTTC. It codes for CASSLDVGLATYNEQFF.

V gene TRBV19 combines with J gene TRBJ2-7; 7 nucleotides line up with TRBD2. Germline trimming cut 3 bases from V and 4 bases from J; bases unmatched to any gene: 9. The germline CDR1 and CDR2 sequences are LNHDA and SQIVND (reference sequence). CDR3 length: 15 residues. The CDR3 DNA reads TGTGCCAGTAGTATCAATTTGGGAGGGCCGTACGAGCAGTACTTC. Its translation: CASSINLGGPYEQYF.

This sequence joins TRBV6-1 and TRBJ1-5; D might be TRBD1 (6 bases). The V end was cut by 7 bases, the J end by 3 bases, with 13 bases between. This CDR3 spans 14 amino acids. Germline loops: CDR1 MNHNS, CDR2 SASEGT. This CDR3 reads CASNPGQINQPQHF. The CDR3 DNA reads TGTGCCAGCAACCCCGGACAGATCAATCAGCCCCAGCATTTT.

There are many counts of this clone. J is TRBJ2-3 and V is TRBV6-4, with 11 bases matching TRBD2. Trimming removed 6 bases from V and 4 bases from J; junction bases left unmatched: 6. Germline CDR1 and CDR2: MRHNA and SNTAGT. The CDR3 spans 15 residues. The CDR3 loop reads CASSSTSGRADTQYF. The CDR3 coding sequence is TGTGCCAGCAGCTCCACTAGCGGGAGAGCAGATACGCAGTATTTT.

The chain links TRBV30 to TRBJ2-5, with 8 bases identical to TRBD2. The germline gives CDR1 GTSNPN, CDR2 SVGIG (reference sequence). The CDR3 length is 14 residues. The ends lost 5 bases at V and 5 bases at J; junction bases unmatched: 10. CDR3 nucleotides: TGTGCCTGGGTCTGTCGGGAGGGCTGTGAGACCCAGTACTTC. This translates into CAWVCREGCETQYF.

The V call is TRBV6-5, the J call TRBJ2-3; no reliable D call. Looked up from germline, CDR1 is MNHEY and CDR2 is SVGAGI. V was shortened by 7 bases and J by 1 base, with 15 bases between the two germline ends. CDR3 length: 15 residues. Written as DNA, the CDR3 is TGTGCCAGCACCCAAGAGGCGACGGGCACAGATACGCAGTATTTT. This encodes CASTQEATGTDTQYF.

The chain employs TRBV30 and TRBJ2-4, with D perhaps matching TRBD1 (6 bases). The CDR3 spans 15 residues. Germline V gene sequence: CDR1 GTSNPN, CDR2 SVGIG (reference sequence). Trimming removed 5 bases at V and 0 bases at J, with 14 bases between. The CDR3 region has the DNA TGTGCCTGGTTCCGGGACAACATAGCCAAAAACATTCAGTACTTC. This translates into CAWFRDNIAKNIQYF.

The chain is built from TRBV6-6 and TRBJ2-7; 10 nucleotides line up with TRBD1. This CDR3 is 14 amino acids long. CDR1 and CDR2 (germline): MNHNY, SVGAGI (reference sequence). J gave up 3 bases and V 2 bases, and 1 base lay outside the gene matches. This CDR3 is CASSYRDRGYEQYF. In nucleotides, the CDR3 is TGTGCCAGCAGTTACCGGGACAGGGGCTACGAGCAGTACTTC.

About this clone itself: A clone one base away is much larger, so this may be a read error. Other DNA sequences in the same sample also yield this CDR3. The chain is built from TRBV7-9 and TRBJ2-3, with D unresolved. V lost 2 bases and J lost 3, with 3 bases in between. The CDR3 contains 12 residues. Germline V gives CDR1 SEHNR, CDR2 FQNEAQ (reference sequence). Written as DNA, the CDR3 is TGTGCCAGCAGCTTAAGTACAGATACGCAGTATTTT. Encoded protein: CASSLSTDTQYF.

CDR3 sequence (DNA): TGTGCCAGCAGGGACAATTCACCCCTCCACTTT. It is translated as CASRDNSPLHF. The chain recombines TRBV2 with TRBJ1-6; no clear D gene. The CDR3 is made up of 11 amino acids. V was clipped by 6 bases and J by 7 bases, with 4 bases between them. The germline V gene has CDR1 SNHLY and CDR2 FYNNEI.

The chain recombines TRBV6-5 with TRBJ1-3, with no clear D. With 2 bases removed from V and 0 bases from J, the gap between germline ends came to 8 bases. The CDR3 extends over 15 amino acids. Germline-derived CDR1 and CDR2 are MNHEY and SVGAGI. CDR3 sequence (DNA): TGTGCCAGCAGTTACCAACCCTCCTCTGGAAACACCATATATTTT. The encoded protein is CASSYQPSSGNTIYF.

The chain is built from TRBV7-6 and TRBJ1-1; D is uncertain. The V and J ends lost 1 base and 3 bases respectively, with 12 bases between them. In germline, CDR1 is SGHVS, CDR2 FNYEAQ. The CDR3 is 15 amino acids. The CDR3 bases are TGTGCCAGCAGCTTAGGTTCCAATCGGGACACTGAAGCTTTCTTT. Protein product: CASSLGSNRDTEAFF.